The TCR beta chain described here comes from a study of shared clonotypes between healthy human individuals. Broader study findings: Memory subsets generally showed smaller estimated richness than naive subsets did.

The CDR3 contains 15 residues. V lost 0 bases and J 0 bases, leaving 10 bases between the germline ends. The germline V gene encodes CDR1 SGHNT and CDR2 YYREEE (reference sequence). For sorted subsets, 150 to 250 ng DNA per replicate equaled about 30,000 T cell genomes. Assay: immunoSEQ multiplex PCR; the TCRdb copy retains only in-frame clones and omits some. The table lists nearly 600,000 clones, around 95% of them singletons. Turning to this clone: Its target is not known.

Naive CD8 cells were CD45RO-negative, positively selected for CCR7, excluding terminally differentiated effector memory CD45RA+ cells. Source material: naive CD8+ T cells sorted from blood. The J gene is TRBJ2-7, the V gene TRBV5-4; TRBD1 is a possible D gene (6 bases). The receptor was derived from a woman under 40 in good health. The CDR3 DNA reads TGTGCCAGCAGCTTGGAACTGGACAGCTCCTACGAGCAGTACTTC. It encodes CASSLELDSSYEQYF.